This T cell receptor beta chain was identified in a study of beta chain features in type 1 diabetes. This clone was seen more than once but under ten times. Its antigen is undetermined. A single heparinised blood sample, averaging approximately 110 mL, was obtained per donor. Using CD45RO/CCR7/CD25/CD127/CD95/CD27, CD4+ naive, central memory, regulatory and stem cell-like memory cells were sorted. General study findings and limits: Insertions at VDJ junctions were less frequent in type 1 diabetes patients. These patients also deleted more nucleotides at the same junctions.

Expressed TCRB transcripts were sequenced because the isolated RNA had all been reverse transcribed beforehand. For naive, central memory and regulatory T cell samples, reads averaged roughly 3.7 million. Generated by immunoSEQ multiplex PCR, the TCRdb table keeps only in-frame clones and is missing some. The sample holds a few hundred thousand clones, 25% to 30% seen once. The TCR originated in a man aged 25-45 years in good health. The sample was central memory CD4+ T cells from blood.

CDR3 nucleotides: TGTGCCAGCTCACCAGAGGAGGGAGACACCGGGGAGCTGTTTTTT. It specifies CASSPEEGDTGELFF. The chain couples TRBV18 to TRBJ2-2; a possible D gene is TRBD2 (6 bases). The CDR3 length is 15 residues. V dropped 2 bases and J dropped 3 bases, with 10 bases sitting between them. Germline loops: CDR1 KGHSH, CDR2 LQKENI.